This is a list of T cell receptor beta chains from one sample in a study of CD8+CD57+ T cells in acquired aplastic anemia. TCRdb re-called the reads through MiXCR, storing one row per CDR3 protein. The table includes more than 70,000 distinct CDR3 sequences, about three quarters detected once. The specimen was sorted CD4+, CD8+, or CD8+CD57+ T cells (not recorded which) from PBMCs. These receptors were obtained from a human donor with aplastic anemia. Each CDR3 is given with its conserved first and last residue. D genes are given only for firm matches. Clone size appears in some rows only: once, few, many, or a class for an expanded clone.

>14|-|-|TRBV20-1|TRBJ2-7
CSAREGGREYEQYF
TGCAGTGCTAGAGAAGGGGGGAGAGAGTACGAGCAGTACTTC
>11|-|-|TRBV5-6|TRBJ2-1
CASRSGAEQFF
TGTGCCAGCAGGTCCGGGGCTGAGCAGTTCTTC
>12|medium-sized|-|TRBV7-7|TRBJ1-1
CASSDGTGKAFF
TGTGCCAGCAGCGACGGGACGGGTAAAGCTTTCTTT
>15|once|-|TRBV15|TRBJ2-3
CATSRGQETTDTQYF
TGTGCCACCAGCAGAGGACAGGAAACTACAGATACGCAGTATTTT
>14|few|-|TRBV5-4|TRBJ1-1
CASNLDTLNTEAFF
TGTGCCAGCAATTTAGACACCTTGAACACTGAAGCTTTCTTT
>14|-|-|TRBV27|TRBJ2-1
CASTPGGPFNEQFF
TGTGCCAGCACCCCCGGTGGCCCTTTCAATGAGCAGTTCTTC
>14|-|-|TRBV14|TRBJ2-7
CASSHWDRDYEQYF
TGTGCCAGCAGCCACTGGGACCGAGACTACGAGCAGTACTTC
>13|-|-|TRBV19|TRBJ1-5
CASKDRLNQPQHF
TGTGCCAGTAAGGACAGACTCAATCAGCCCCAGCATTTT
>12|-|-|TRBV7-9|TRBJ1-1
CASRGLNTEAFF
TGTGCCAGCCGAGGTCTCAACACTGAAGCTTTCTTT
>12|-|TRBD1|TRBV6-1|TRBJ2-7
CASSRDRVEQYF
TGTGCCAGCAGTAGGGACAGGGTCGAGCAGTACTTC
>13|few|-|TRBV29-1|TRBJ2-5
CSVVSPGRETQYF
TGCAGCGTTGTGTCACCGGGTCGGGAGACCCAGTACTTC
>16|-|-|TRBV25-1|TRBJ1-2
CASSEWGRETELGYTF
TGTGCCAGCAGTGAATGGGGGCGGGAGACAGAACTCGGCTACACCTTC
>12|-|-|TRBV6-5|TRBJ1-2
CASSYSGDGYTF
TGTGCCAGCAGTTACTCGGGCGATGGCTACACCTTC
>13|-|-|TRBV7-9|TRBJ2-7
CASSLTSAYEQYF
TGTGCCAGCAGCTTAACCAGCGCCTACGAGCAGTACTTC
>16|once|-|TRBV10-3|TRBJ2-3
CAISEPSGGHTDTQYF
TGTGCCATCAGTGAGCCCTCGGGGGGACACACAGATACGCAGTATTTT
>16|-|TRBD1|TRBV15|TRBJ1-4
CATSVSSGTGNEKLFF
TGTGCCACCAGCGTAAGTTCCGGGACAGGGAATGAAAAACTGTTTTTT
>17|-|TRBD1|TRBV7-8|TRBJ2-5
CASSRLYLGQGGETQYF
TGTGCCAGCAGCCGACTTTATTTGGGACAGGGGGGAGAGACCCAGTACTTC
>15|once|TRBD1|TRBV9|TRBJ1-3
CASSPTGRSGNTIYF
TGTGCCAGCAGCCCGACAGGGCGATCTGGAAACACCATATATTTT
>15|-|-|TRBV15|TRBJ2-5
CATSRVWRSPETQYF
TGTGCCACCAGCAGAGTCTGGCGATCCCCAGAGACCCAGTACTTC
>13|once|-|TRBV5-6|TRBJ1-2
CASSLARNYGYTF
TGTGCCAGCAGCTTGGCTCGTAACTATGGCTACACCTTC
>12|-|-|TRBV2|TRBJ2-1
CASTSLVGEQFF
TGTGCCAGCACTAGTTTGGTGGGTGAGCAGTTCTTC
>13|-|-|TRBV20-1|TRBJ2-7
CSARPLGVYEQYF
TGCAGTGCTAGACCCCTCGGGGTCTACGAGCAGTACTTC
>15|-|TRBD1|TRBV10-3|TRBJ2-2
CAISEMTGPTGELFF
TGTGCCATCAGTGAGATGACAGGGCCCACCGGGGAGCTGTTTTTT
>15|-|-|TRBV5-6|TRBJ1-2
CASSGGDIPNYGYTF
TGTGCCAGCAGCGGGGGGGACATACCCAACTATGGCTACACCTTC
>16|-|-|TRBV10-1|TRBJ2-1
CASSDGGGTPSGEQFF
TGCGCCAGCAGTGATGGGGGCGGGACTCCATCGGGTGAGCAGTTCTTC
>16|-|-|TRBV15|TRBJ2-7
CATSLRPPRSLGEQYF
TGTGCCACCAGCCTCCGACCGCCTCGCTCCTTGGGCGAGCAGTACTTC
>14|-|-|TRBV5-1|TRBJ2-7
CASSSYPGSYEQYF
TGCGCCAGCAGCTCCTACCCAGGCTCCTACGAGCAGTACTTC
>14|-|-|TRBV6-1|TRBJ2-7
CASSEVYRFYEQYF
TGTGCCAGCAGTGAAGTATACAGATTCTACGAGCAGTACTTC
>15|-|TRBD1|TRBV10-3|TRBJ2-3
CAISPGQAITDTQYF
TGTGCCATCAGCCCCGGACAGGCAATCACAGATACGCAGTATTTT
>15|-|-|TRBV24-1|TRBJ2-3
CATQGLTGLTDTQYF
TGTGCCACCCAGGGTTTGACTGGGCTCACAGATACGCAGTATTTT
>14|-|TRBD2|TRBV10-3|TRBJ2-7
CAIQGTSGAYEQYF
TGTGCCATCCAGGGGACTAGCGGGGCCTACGAGCAGTACTTC
>11|-|-|TRBV2|TRBJ2-7
CASTERKQGWF
TGTGCCAGCACCGAACGGAAACAGGGATGGTTC
>17|-|-|TRBV12-5|TRBJ1-4
CASADRGGAFDNEKLFF
TGTGCTAGTGCCGATCGCGGGGGCGCCTTCGATAATGAAAAACTGTTTTTT
>14|-|-|TRBV20-1|TRBJ2-3
CSAREWSSTDTQYF
TGCAGTGCTAGAGAGTGGAGTAGCACAGATACGCAGTATTTT
>13|-|-|TRBV24-1|TRBJ1-5
CATSRVSNQPQHF
TGTGCCACCAGTAGGGTCTCCAATCAGCCCCAGCATTTT
>14|-|-|TRBV7-9|TRBJ2-7
CASSLIGERYEQYF
TGTGCCAGCAGCTTAATCGGGGAGAGGTACGAGCAGTACTTC
>15|-|TRBD2|TRBV20-1|TRBJ2-3
CSAPEAGGYTDTQYF
TGCAGTGCCCCAGAAGCGGGAGGATACACAGATACGCAGTATTTT
>19|once|-|TRBV5-1|TRBJ2-6
CASSLGAQALTLRANVLTF
TGCGCCAGCAGCTTGGGGGCTCAGGCACTAACCTTGCGGGCCAACGTCCTGACTTTC
>13|-|-|TRBV24-1|TRBJ2-1
CATSDSSYNEQFF
TGTGCCACCAGTGACTCATCCTACAATGAGCAGTTCTTC
>15|few|-|TRBV11-2|TRBJ2-7
CASSLDFSSGYEQYF
TGTGCCAGCAGCTTAGATTTTTCTTCGGGTTACGAGCAGTACTTC
>15|many|-|TRBV10-3|TRBJ1-3
CAISAWDLHGNTIYF
TGTGCCATCAGTGCATGGGACCTTCATGGAAACACCATATATTTT
>14|-|-|TRBV20-1|TRBJ2-7
CSARAGGLGYGQYF
TGCAGTGCTAGAGCAGGGGGACTAGGCTACGGGCAGTACTTC
>12|-|-|TRBV7-2|TRBJ1-2
CASSLEPWGYTF
TGTGCCAGCAGCTTGGAACCGTGGGGCTACACCTTC
>16|-|-|TRBV11-1|TRBJ2-1
CASILEYLNTYNEQFF
TGTGCCAGCATCTTAGAGTACCTCAACACCTACAATGAGCAGTTCTTC
>13|few|-|TRBV20-1|TRBJ2-7
CSAAGATGYEQYF
TGCAGTGCTGCGGGGGCGACGGGGTACGAGCAGTACTTC
>15|-|TRBD2|TRBV9|TRBJ2-7
CASSSFSGGSYEQYF
TGTGCCAGCAGTTCCTTTAGCGGGGGGTCCTACGAGCAGTACTTC
>13|-|-|TRBV2|TRBJ2-7
CASSRIDSYEQYF
TGTGCCAGCAGCAGGATCGACTCCTACGAGCAGTACTTC
>15|once|TRBD1|TRBV12-3/TRBV12-4|TRBJ2-1
CASSLAGTGRDEQFF
TGTGCCAGCAGTTTAGCGGGGACAGGGAGGGATGAGCAGTTCTTC
>13|-|-|TRBV29-1|TRBJ1-2
CSMIGTHNYGYTF
TGCAGCATGATCGGGACACATAACTATGGCTACACCTTC
>15|many|-|TRBV7-3|TRBJ2-7
CASSPVPRRRYEQYF
TGTGCCAGCAGTCCAGTCCCGAGACGGAGGTACGAGCAGTACTTC
>15|few|-|TRBV24-1|TRBJ2-3
CATSVTRGGTDTQYF
TGTGCCACCAGTGTTACGCGCGGGGGCACAGATACGCAGTATTTT
>13|few|-|TRBV29-1|TRBJ2-1
CSVEDIGGTEQFF
TGCAGCGTTGAAGATATTGGAGGAACTGAGCAGTTCTTC